The following is a TCR beta chain sequence with its context. Its antigen is unidentified. Germline CDR1 SGHTA, CDR2 FQGTGA. Trimming removed 5 bases from V and 6 bases from J; junction bases left unmatched: 6. The length of the CDR3 is 15 residues. The data are from a study of cytomegalovirus exposure and HLA in healthy donors. Study-level findings and limits: The authors enumerated 150 to 200 TCR beta chains as linked to cytomegalovirus. The authors confirmed in vitro that three CMV-associated chains were specific for CMV antigens.

The method was immunoSEQ multiplex PCR; TCRdb's version includes in-frame clones alone and lacks a portion of them. The sample has fewer than 150,000 clones; 70% to 90% are singletons. The sequence derives from a woman between 18 and 29 years old in good health and CMV-seropositive. The chain is built from TRBV7-3 and TRBJ2-1; 11 nucleotides align to TRBD2. The sequencing sample was made of PBMCs. The CDR3 spells CASSLSGRAGNEQFF. The CDR3 DNA reads as TGTGCCAGCAGCCTTAGCGGGAGGGCCGGCAATGAGCAGTTCTTC. Combining the CDR3 with reference TRBV7-3 and TRBJ2-1 gives the whole variable domain GAGVSQTPSNKVTEKGKYVELRCDPISGHTALYWYRQSLGQGPEFLIYFQGTGAADDSGLPNDRFFAVRPEGSVSTLKIQRTERGDSAVYLCASSLSGRAGNEQFFGPGTRLTVL.